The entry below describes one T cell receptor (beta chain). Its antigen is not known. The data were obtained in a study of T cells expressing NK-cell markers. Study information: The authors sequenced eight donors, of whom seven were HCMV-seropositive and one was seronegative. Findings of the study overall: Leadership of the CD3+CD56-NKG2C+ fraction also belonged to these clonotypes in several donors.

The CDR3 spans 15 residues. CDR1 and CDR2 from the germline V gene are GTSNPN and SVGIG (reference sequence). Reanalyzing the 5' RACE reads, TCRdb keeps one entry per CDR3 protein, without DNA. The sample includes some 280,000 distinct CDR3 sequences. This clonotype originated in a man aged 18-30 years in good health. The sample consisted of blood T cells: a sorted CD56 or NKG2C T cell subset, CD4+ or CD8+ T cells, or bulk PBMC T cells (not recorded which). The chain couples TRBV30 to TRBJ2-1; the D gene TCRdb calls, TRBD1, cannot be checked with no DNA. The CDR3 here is CAWSVQGVIYNEQFF.